This passage covers 3 T cell receptor beta chains from one sample sequenced in a study of radiotherapy plus CTLA-4 blockade in lung cancer. The method was immunoSEQ multiplex PCR; TCRdb's version includes in-frame clones alone and lacks a portion of them. The sample has about 120,000 clones, around 89% seen once. Sequencing used peripheral blood, obtained from a patient treated with radiotherapy plus ipilimumab. These receptors were obtained from a human donor with non-small cell lung cancer that progressed on radiotherapy plus ipilimumab.

This chain uses TRBV7-3 with TRBJ2-7, with D hard to call. The CDR3 runs 12 residues. Trimming removed 5 bases at V and 3 bases at J, with 8 bases between. Germline V gene lookup returns CDR1 SGHTA and CDR2 FQGTGA. CDR3 loop: CASSPDGYEQYF. In nucleotides, the CDR3 is TGTGCCAGCAGCCCAGACGGCTACGAGCAGTACTTC.

The chain joins TRBV7-2 to TRBJ2-5; TRBD1 matches at 8 bases. Trimming cost V 1 base and J 4 bases; bases outside gene matches: 8. The length of the CDR3 is 16 residues. Germline CDR1 and CDR2: SGHTA and FQGNSA. In nucleotides, the CDR3 is TGTGCCAGCAGCTTAGTAGGGACAGGAGGAGGAGAGACCCAGTACTTC. Encoded protein: CASSLVGTGGGETQYF.

This rearrangement joins TRBV27 to TRBJ2-2; 8 nucleotides align to TRBD1. Trimming at V came to 1 base and at J to 4 bases, leaving 5 bases not matched to a gene. The CDR3 runs to 16 residues. Per germline, CDR1 MNHEY and CDR2 SMNVEV (reference sequence). The CDR3: CASSLYRDRSTGELFF. CDR3 DNA: TGTGCCAGCAGTTTATACCGGGACAGGTCCACCGGGGAGCTGTTTTTT.